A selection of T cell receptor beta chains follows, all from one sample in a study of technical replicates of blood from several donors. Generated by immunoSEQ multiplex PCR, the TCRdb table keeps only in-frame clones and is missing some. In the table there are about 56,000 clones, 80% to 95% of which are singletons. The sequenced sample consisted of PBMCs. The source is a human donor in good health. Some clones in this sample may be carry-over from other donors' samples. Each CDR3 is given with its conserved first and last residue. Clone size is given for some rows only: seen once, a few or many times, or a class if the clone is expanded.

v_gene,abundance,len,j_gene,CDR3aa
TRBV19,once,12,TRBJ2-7,CASSTGSYEQYF
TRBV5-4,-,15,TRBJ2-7,CASSLPGGAPYEQYF
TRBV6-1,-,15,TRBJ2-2,CASSGQTLNTGELFF
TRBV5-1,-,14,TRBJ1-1,CASSLTGSNTEAFF
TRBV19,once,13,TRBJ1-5,CASSRQSNQPQHF
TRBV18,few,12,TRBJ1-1,CASSPQRSEAFF
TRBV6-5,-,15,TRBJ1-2,CASRDPQGANYGYTF
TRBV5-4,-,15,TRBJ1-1,CASSHEGAEATEAFF
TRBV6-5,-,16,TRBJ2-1,CASSYNGGYAYNEQFF
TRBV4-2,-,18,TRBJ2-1,CASSQAAPALAPYNEQFF
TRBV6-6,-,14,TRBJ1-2,CASSYQTGVDGYTF
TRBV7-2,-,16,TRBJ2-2,CASSLALAGGTGELFF
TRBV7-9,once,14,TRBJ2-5,CASSLDLGAQTQYF
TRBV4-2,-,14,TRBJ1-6,CASSQEVEGSPLHF
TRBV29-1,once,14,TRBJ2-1,CSEVRGTSYNEQFF
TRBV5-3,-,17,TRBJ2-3,CARSPNLGLWGTDTQYF
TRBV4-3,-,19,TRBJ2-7,CASSQDLFGLAGAIYEQYF
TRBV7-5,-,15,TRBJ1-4,CVRRPKGATNEKLFF
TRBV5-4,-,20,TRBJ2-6,CASSGPLEGAGGTGANVLTF
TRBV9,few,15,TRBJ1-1,CASSPKGVLGTEAFF